In its sample, the clone carrying this T cell receptor beta chain was seen once. The antigen is undetermined. The RNA input was 0.5 to 1 ug, and it was reverse transcribed with random hexamers. A single record per CDR3 protein comes from TCRdb applying MiXCR to the immunoSEQ multiplex PCR reads. The data contain some 160,000 distinct CDR3 sequences, 90% to 95% of them singletons. These data are taken from a study of CD8 T cells in Susac syndrome. General study points: Clonal expansion did not appear in Susac syndrome CD4+ T cell repertoires.

Input material: CD4+ T cells from PBMCs. This receptor was taken from a human donor with Susac syndrome.

CDR3 region: CASSGQSSYNSPLHF. The CDR3 DNA sequence: TGTGCCAGCAGCGGACAGAGCTCCTATAATTCACCCCTCCACTTT. This chain links TRBV7-2 with TRBJ1-6, with D possibly TRBD1 on 6 matching bases. The length of the CDR3 is 15 residues. Trimming took off 5 bases at V and 0 bases at J, with 8 bases between the two ends. Germline loops: CDR1 SGHTA, CDR2 FQGNSA. The full variable domain, its missing parts supplied by reference TRBV7-2 and TRBJ1-6, is GAGVSQSPSNKVTEKGKDVELRCDPISGHTALYWYRQSLGQGLEFLIYFQGNSAPDKSGLPSDRFSAERTGGSVSTLTIQRTQQEDSAVYLCASSGQSSYNSPLHFGNGTRLTVT.